These 18 T cell receptor beta chains originate from one sample sequenced in a study of beta chain features in type 1 diabetes. Every isolated RNA sample was fully reverse transcribed, so sequencing captured expressed TCRB transcripts. The repertoire was sequenced with immunoSEQ multiplex PCR; TCRdb's copy has only in-frame clones and lacks some. This sample yields about half a million clones, of which roughly 30% are seen a single time; 0.05% to 0.065% belongs to the top ten. The sequenced sample was naive CD4+ T cells from blood. The receptors here all came from a man younger than 35 in good health.

V and J are TRBV7-2 and TRBJ2-1; 7 nucleotides agree with TRBD2. This CDR3 spans 16 amino acids. Germline CDR1 reads SGHTA; CDR2 reads FQGNSA. V lost 0 bases and J lost 2; bases outside the gene matches: 4. For the CDR3, the DNA is TGTGCCAGCAGCTTAGCGCGAGGGACTACCTACAATGAGCAGTTCTTC. It is translated as CASSLARGTTYNEQFF.

The chain has TRBV20-1 and TRBJ2-7; D gene ambiguous. With 2 bases removed from V and 3 bases from J, the gap between germline ends came to 5 bases. Germline assignment: CDR1 DFQATT and CDR2 SNEGSKA (reference sequence). The CDR3 runs 11 residues. The CDR3 sequence: CSARNRYEQYF. CDR3 DNA sequence: TGCAGTGCTAGAAATCGCTACGAGCAGTACTTC.

J is TRBJ2-6 and V is TRBV7-2; 9 nucleotides align to TRBD1. The CDR3 is made up of 18 amino acids. V shed 4 bases and J 4 bases; nucleotides not matched to a gene: 11. Germline V gene data show CDR1 as SGHTA and CDR2 as FQGNSA. CDR3 bases: TGTGCCAGCAGCTCCCCCACAGGGGGCGCTTGGGGGGCCAACGTCCTGACTTTC. Translated, it gives CASSSPTGGAWGANVLTF.

The chain employs TRBV7-9 and TRBJ2-1; unclear D gene. With 2 bases removed from V and 0 bases from J, the gap between germline ends came to 11 bases. CDR3 length: 16 residues. CDR1 and CDR2 (germline): SEHNR, FQNEAQ (reference sequence). The CDR3 spells CASSLRLRSSYNEQFF. CDR3 sequence (DNA): TGTGCCAGCAGCTTACGGCTCCGGAGCTCCTACAATGAGCAGTTCTTC.

In its sample, this clone was seen a few times. The V gene is TRBV29-1, the J gene TRBJ1-1; perhaps TRBD1 as D (6 bases). Germline values: CDR1 SQVTM, CDR2 ANQGSEA. The germline V and J ends were trimmed by 5 bases and 4 bases, with 14 bases remaining between them. The CDR3 is 13 residues long. The CDR3 DNA is TGCAGCGTTTACAGGGAGGGGATCACTGAAGCTTTCTTT. It yields the protein CSVYREGITEAFF. Full variable domain (missing parts from reference TRBV29-1 and TRBJ1-1): SAVISQKPSRDICQRGTSLTIQCQVDSQVTMMFWYRQQPGQSLTLIATANQGSEATYESGFVIDKFPISRPNLTFSTLTVSNMSPEDSSIYLCSVYREGITEAFFGQGTRLTVV.

The V gene is TRBV2, the J gene TRBJ2-7; no definite D call. This CDR3 contains 14 residues. V was trimmed by 0 bases and J by 2 bases, leaving 8 bases between them. Per germline, CDR1 SNHLY and CDR2 FYNNEI. CDR3 loop: CASSEAVDAYEQYF. The CDR3 DNA follows: TGTGCCAGCAGTGAAGCCGTGGACGCCTACGAGCAGTACTTC.

The genes are TRBV7-9 and TRBJ1-4; D remains unclear. Germline assignment: CDR1 SEHNR and CDR2 FQNEAQ (reference sequence). V lost 4 bases, J lost 8 bases, and 8 bases lay in between. The CDR3 contains 12 residues. The chain's CDR3 is CASSYRAEKLFF. The CDR3 DNA sequence: TGTGCCAGCAGCTACCGGGCCGAAAAACTGTTTTTT. Full variable domain (rest looked up from reference TRBV7-9 and TRBJ1-4): DTGVSQNPRHKITKRGQNVTFRCDPISEHNRLYWYRQTLGQGPEFLTYFQNEAQLEKSRLLSDRFSAERPKGSFSTLEIQRTEQGDSAMYLCASSYRAEKLFFGSGTQLSVL.

The gene calls are TRBV20-1 and TRBJ2-3, with D unresolved. In germline, CDR1 is DFQATT, CDR2 SNEGSKA (reference sequence). The CDR3 contains 11 residues. V was trimmed by 3 bases and J by 5 bases, leaving 6 bases between them. DNA of the CDR3: TGCAGTGCTAGCCTTAGAGATACGCAGTATTTT. This gives the protein CSASLRDTQYF.

V gene TRBV30 combines with J gene TRBJ1-5; D unclear. This CDR3 has 13 amino acids. Trimming stripped 3 bases from V and 3 bases from J, with 9 bases between. CDR1 and CDR2 from the germline V gene are GTSNPN and SVGIG (reference sequence). CDR3 protein: CAWRSRTNQPQHF. CDR3 DNA: TGTGCCTGGAGATCCAGGACCAATCAGCCCCAGCATTTT. The complete variable domain, with remaining parts taken from reference TRBV30 and TRBJ1-5, reads SQTIHQWPATLVQPVGSPLSLECTVEGTSNPNLYWYRQAAGRGLQLLFYSVGIGQISSEVPQNLSASRPQDRQFILSSKKLLLSDSGFYLCAWRSRTNQPQHFGDGTRLSIL.

The rearrangement joins TRBV9 to TRBJ2-5, with TRBD1 matching 7 bases. CDR3 length: 17 amino acids. CDR1 SGDLS and CDR2 YYNGEE come from the germline V gene. Trimming at V came to 4 bases and at J to 1 base, leaving 13 bases not matched to a gene. CDR3 sequence reads: CASSSGWNRGPQETQYF. The CDR3 region has the DNA TGTGCCAGCAGCTCGGGTTGGAACAGGGGCCCCCAAGAGACCCAGTACTTC.

V gene TRBV2 combines with J gene TRBJ1-3; D remains unclear. This CDR3 has 15 residues. Germline CDR1 reads SNHLY; CDR2 reads FYNNEI. V was trimmed by 3 bases and J by 4 bases, leaving 13 bases between them. The CDR3 sequence: CASSEEVSGGNTIYF. The CDR3 DNA reads as TGTGCCAGCAGTGAGGAGGTCAGCGGGGGAAACACCATATATTTT.

The sample holds a few counts of this clone. The chain is built from TRBV7-2 and TRBJ2-1; TRBD1 matches 10 bases. CDR3 size: 15 residues. The J segment lost 5 bases and the V segment lost 5 bases, leaving 6 bases of the junction unmatched. CDR1 is SGHTA, CDR2 FQGNSA, per germline. The DNA of the CDR3 is TGTGCCAGCAGCCGGACCGGGACAGGGGACAATGAGCAGTTCTTC. It is translated as CASSRTGTGDNEQFF.

Notes on this clone: At one end, the junction sequence differs from germline, possibly due to a read error. The chain carries TRBV29-1 and TRBJ1-1, with 12 bases fitting TRBD1. This CDR3 is built from 15 residues. Germline assignment: CDR1 SQVTM and CDR2 ANQGSEA. The CDR3 DNA sequence: TGCAGCGTGGAAGGGGGACAGGGGGCGGACACTGAAGCTTTCTTT. Translation gives CSVEGGQGADTEAFF.

The chain has TRBV6-5 and TRBJ1-2; D may be TRBD1 (5 bases). Germline V lookup: CDR1 MNHEY, CDR2 SVGAGI. This CDR3 spans 15 amino acids. Deletions cut 2 bases from V and 6 bases from J, with 16 bases between. The CDR3 region has the DNA TGTGCCAGCAGTTACGCGCGGACATCTGTAAATGGCTACACCTTC. This sequence encodes CASSYARTSVNGYTF.

CDR3 sequence: CASSVWTGPPETQYF. CDR3 coding DNA: TGTGCCAGCAGCGTTTGGACAGGGCCCCCCGAGACCCAGTACTTC. The genes are TRBV9 and TRBJ2-5; 8 nucleotides align to TRBD1. The germline V gene encodes CDR1 SGDLS and CDR2 YYNGEE. The CDR3 covers 15 residues. The junction had 8 bases not matched to a gene; V was cut back by 2 bases and J by 5 bases. Complete variable domain (other parts from reference TRBV9 and TRBJ2-5): DSGVTQTPKHLITATGQRVTLRCSPRSGDLSVYWYQQSLDQGLQFLIQYYNGEERAKGNILERFSAQQFPDLHSELNLSSLELGDSALYFCASSVWTGPPETQYFGPGTRLLVL.

This clone was detected a few times. This chain uses TRBV29-1 with TRBJ2-7; D is uncertain. CDR3 length equals 12 residues. The germline V and J ends were trimmed by 5 bases and 6 bases, with 14 bases remaining between them. Germline V CDR1 and CDR2: SQVTM, ANQGSEA. This chain's CDR3 is CSVRTPPSEQYF. Here the CDR3 DNA reads TGCAGCGTTCGAACACCACCTTCCGAGCAGTACTTC.

The chain has TRBV28 and TRBJ1-1, with a weak D call TRBD1 (5 bases). V was shortened by 5 bases and J by 0 bases, with 7 bases between the two germline ends. This CDR3 region has 13 residues. Germline V gene sequence: CDR1 MDHEN, CDR2 SYDVKM. CDR3 coding DNA: TGTGCCAGCAGTCGGACACTGAACACTGAAGCTTTCTTT. This codes for CASSRTLNTEAFF.

V is TRBV23-1 and J is TRBJ1-5; 10 nucleotides match TRBD1. TRBV23-1 is an ORF, and what it does is uncertain. V lost 2 bases, J lost 5 bases, and 6 bases stayed unmatched. The length of the CDR3 is 16 residues. The CDR3 region has the DNA TGCGCCAGCAGTCAAGCCGGGACAGGGGTTCATCAGCCCCAGCATTTT. This codes for CASSQAGTGVHQPQHF.